This record concerns one TCR beta chain sequence. The antigen remains unidentified. There are 12 residues in the CDR3. V lost 5 bases and J lost 4, with 9 bases in between. Germline loops: CDR1 MDHEN, CDR2 SYDVKM. The sample is drawn from a study of siplizumab effects on memory and regulatory T cells. This table comes from immunoSEQ multiplex PCR, and its TCRdb copy is limited to in-frame clones, with some not included. Counted here are about 100,000 clones, 75% to 95% occurring once; the ten biggest clones make up roughly 0.15%. Whole-study findings and limits: Under siplizumab, alloreactive sequences traced to unstimulated CD4+ memory cells were significantly reduced.

The clonotype originates from a human donor in good health. This chain links TRBV28 with TRBJ2-7; D gene ambiguous. The source material was CD4+ T cells sorted from blood. This CDR3 is CASSLSTYEQYF. The CDR3, as DNA: TGTGCCAGCAGTCTGAGTACATACGAGCAGTACTTC.